This T cell receptor beta chain appears in the sequencing data of a study of blood T cell repertoires in COVID-19. The wider study: Nucleic acid was either cDNA or gDNA, and it came from T cells, B-cell-depleted T cells, or PBMCs.

The table came from immunoSEQ multiplex PCR; TCRdb's copy has only in-frame clones and leaves some out. Of some 62,000 clones listed, roughly 90% are singletons. The junction had 8 bases not matched to a gene; V was cut back by 6 bases and J by 3 bases. This CDR3 contains 15 residues. Looked up from germline, CDR1 is MDHEN and CDR2 is SYDVKM. The sequence was obtained from an elderly woman with acute or convalescent COVID-19. The chain joins TRBV28 to TRBJ1-5, with TRBD1 identical over 7 bases. The sample taken for sequencing was peripheral blood. In nucleotides, the CDR3 is TGTGCCAGCAGACCAGACAGGGCCGACAATCAGCCCCAGCATTTT. Protein product: CASRPDRADNQPQHF. The variable domain in full, completed from reference TRBV28 and TRBJ1-5, reads DVKVTQSSRYLVKRTGEKVFLECVQDMDHENMFWYRQDPGLGLRLIYFSYDVKMKEKGDIPEGYSVSREKKERFSLILESASTNQTSMYLCASRPDRADNQPQHFGDGTRLSIL.